These T cell receptor beta chains were read from a single sample in a study of blood T cell repertoires in COVID-19. The assay was immunoSEQ multiplex PCR, and TCRdb's table has in-frame clones only and misses some. The sample yields some 130,000 clones, around 73% seen once. Sequencing used peripheral blood. The receptors shown here come from a man in his 60s who had recovered from COVID-19. Both conserved end residues are part of each CDR3. The D gene is left open where the match is weak. Clone size is stated in some rows and not others, as once, few, many or a class when expanded.

V: TRBV19
J: TRBJ2-2
D: NA
length: 16
size: NA
DNA: TGTGCCAGTAGTAGGAGGACGGGAGTCGCCCCCGGGGAGCTGTTTTTT
CDR3: CASSRRTGVAPGELFF

V: TRBV20-1
J: TRBJ2-1
D: NA
length: 10
size: NA
DNA: TGCAGGCCGGGTGGTAATGAGCAGTTCTTC
CDR3: CRPGGNEQFF

V: TRBV2
J: TRBJ1-1
D: NA
length: 13
size: once
DNA: TGTGCCAGCAGTGTAGGGGAGAACACTGAAGCTTTCTTT
CDR3: CASSVGENTEAFF

V: TRBV28
J: TRBJ1-6
D: TRBD1
length: 14
size: NA
DNA: TGTGCCAGCAGTCAGGGACAGGGTAATTCACCCCTCCACTTT
CDR3: CASSQGQGNSPLHF

V: TRBV3-1/TRBV3-2
J: TRBJ2-2
D: NA
length: 13
size: few
DNA: TGTGCCAGCAGCCGCCGGGGAGGCGGGGAGCTGTTTTTT
CDR3: CASSRRGGGELFF

V: TRBV30
J: TRBJ1-5
D: TRBD1
length: 17
size: NA
DNA: TGTGCCTGGAGTAGGCCGGGACAGGTCGTTAGCAATCAGCCCCAGCATTTT
CDR3: CAWSRPGQVVSNQPQHF

V: TRBV24-1
J: TRBJ2-1
D: TRBD2
length: 15
size: NA
DNA: TGTGCCACCAGTGATTATAGCGGGGGGTACAATGAGCAGTTCTTC
CDR3: CATSDYSGGYNEQFF

V: TRBV7-2
J: TRBJ2-7
D: TRBD1
length: 15
size: NA
DNA: TGTGCCAGCAGCTTATCACCGGGACAGTCCTACGAGCAGTACTTC
CDR3: CASSLSPGQSYEQYF

V: TRBV20-1
J: TRBJ2-5
D: NA
length: 11
size: NA
DNA: TGCAGTGGTCCCCTCCAAGAGACCCAGTACTTC
CDR3: CSGPLQETQYF

V: TRBV6-1
J: TRBJ2-3
D: TRBD2
length: 17
size: NA
DNA: TGTGCCAGCAGTGAAGAACTAGCGGGGGGGGTGGCAGATACGCAGTATTTT
CDR3: CASSEELAGGVADTQYF

V: TRBV19
J: TRBJ1-2
D: NA
length: 14
size: NA
DNA: TGTGCCAGTAGCAAATCAAGGGGGAACTATGGCTACACCTTC
CDR3: CASSKSRGNYGYTF

V: TRBV18
J: TRBJ1-2
D: TRBD1
length: 15
size: NA
DNA: TGTGCCAGCTCACGCGGACAGGGCGTTGTTGATGGCTACACCTTC
CDR3: CASSRGQGVVDGYTF

V: TRBV7-6
J: TRBJ1-5
D: NA
length: 13
size: NA
DNA: TGTGCCAGCAGCGCAGGGGGCAATCAGCCCCAGCATTTT
CDR3: CASSAGGNQPQHF

V: TRBV28
J: TRBJ1-5
D: NA
length: 14
size: NA
DNA: TGTGCCAGCAGTTTAGGGGCAGGGCTTATGGCCCAGCATTTT
CDR3: CASSLGAGLMAQHF

V: TRBV5-6
J: TRBJ2-1
D: NA
length: 15
size: NA
DNA: TGTGCCAGCAGCTTTACCGCGGAATCCTACAATGAGCAGTTCTTC
CDR3: CASSFTAESYNEQFF

V: TRBV6-2/TRBV6-3
J: TRBJ2-7
D: NA
length: 16
size: NA
DNA: TGTGCCAGCAGTTTCCCAGGATGGCTAGCCTCCTACGAGCAGTACTTC
CDR3: CASSFPGWLASYEQYF

V: TRBV3-1/TRBV3-2
J: TRBJ1-2
D: NA
length: 13
size: NA
DNA: TGTGCCAGCAGCCAAGATCTCGGAGGGGGCTACACCTTC
CDR3: CASSQDLGGGYTF

V: TRBV27
J: TRBJ2-7
D: NA
length: 13
size: NA
DNA: TGTGCCAGCAGTCCCGGGGTAGGTGTCGAGCAGTACTTC
CDR3: CASSPGVGVEQYF

V: TRBV5-5
J: TRBJ2-3
D: NA
length: 15
size: NA
DNA: TGTGCCAGCAGCCCAGGAAACTCAGGAACAGATACGCAGTATTTT
CDR3: CASSPGNSGTDTQYF

V: TRBV3-1/TRBV3-2
J: TRBJ1-1
D: NA
length: 15
size: NA
DNA: TGTGCCAGCAGCCTCGGCGCAGGGGATGTCACTGAAGCTTTCTTT
CDR3: CASSLGAGDVTEAFF

V: TRBV5-1
J: TRBJ2-7
D: TRBD1
length: 14
size: NA
DNA: TGCGCCAGCAGCTGGGGACAGGGCCCCTACGAGCAGTACTTC
CDR3: CASSWGQGPYEQYF

V: TRBV6-2/TRBV6-3
J: TRBJ2-1
D: TRBD2
length: 15
size: once
DNA: TGTGCCAGCAGTTACCCGGGACTACCCTACAATGAGCAGTTCTTC
CDR3: CASSYPGLPYNEQFF